These 21 T cell receptor beta chains originate from one sample sequenced in a study of blood T cell repertoires in COVID-19 (dated by TCRdb to the early 2020s). The library was made by the immunoSEQ multiplex PCR assay. TCRdb provides this immuneACCESS table in a form limited to in-frame rearrangements. Some clones are lacking; in checked studies, under half of them reflect an unresolved V gene, and why the rest are absent is not known. This sample has 200,000 to 300,000 clones in its table, and approximately 81% of those were observed once. The ten largest clones add up to under 5% of the sample. The sequencing input was peripheral blood. These receptors came from a man aged 60 to 69 with acute or convalescent COVID-19.

This chain uses TRBV5-1 with TRBJ2-2; 11 nucleotides match TRBD2. The CDR3 runs 15 residues. V lost 1 base, J lost 7 bases, and 3 bases stayed unmatched. Germline V gene data show CDR1 as SGHRS and CDR2 as YFSETQ. CDR3: CASSLPGTSGGELFF. The CDR3, as DNA: TGCGCCAGCAGCTTGCCCGGGACTAGCGGCGGGGAGCTGTTTTTT.

The V call is TRBV6-5, the J call TRBJ1-3; 8 positions match TRBD1. The CDR3 length is 14 residues. Germline V gene lookup returns CDR1 MNHEY and CDR2 SVGAGI. The V segment lost 5 bases and the J segment 3 bases; nucleotides outside the gene matches: 3. CDR3 sequence (DNA): TGTGCCAGCAGTAACAGGGGGTTTGGAAACACCATATATTTT. Translated, it gives CASSNRGFGNTIYF.

The V call is TRBV19, the J call TRBJ1-5, with D perhaps matching TRBD1 (6 bases). V was shortened by 3 bases and J by 3 bases, with 12 bases between the two germline ends. Germline CDR1 and CDR2: LNHDA and SQIVND (reference sequence). The CDR3 is 15 residues long. The DNA for the CDR3 is TGTGCCAGTAGTATTATGACAGGTGTCAATCAGCCCCAGCATTTT. Translation: CASSIMTGVNQPQHF.

The chain uses TRBV19 and TRBJ2-7; TRBD2 matches at 11 bases. The CDR3 spans 14 residues. J lost 7 bases, V lost 4 bases, and 6 bases had no gene match. CDR1 and CDR2 from the germline V gene are LNHDA and SQIVND (reference sequence). CDR3 DNA: TGTGCCAGTAGTACTATAGCGGGAGGGGATGAGCAGTACTTC. Translating it yields CASSTIAGGDEQYF.

V gene TRBV15 combines with J gene TRBJ2-1; 9 positions match TRBD2. With V trimmed by 4 bases and J by 0 bases, 4 bases remained unmatched. The CDR3 consists of 16 residues. CDR1 is LNHNV, CDR2 YYDKDF, per germline (reference sequence). The CDR3 sequence is CATSNSGRGSYNEQFF. CDR3 in DNA: TGTGCCACCAGCAATAGCGGGAGAGGCTCCTACAATGAGCAGTTCTTC.

The V and J genes are TRBV21-1 and TRBJ2-3; the DNA was not compared with TRBD2, the D call given in the table. TRBV21-1 corresponds to a pseudogene. The CDR3 runs to 16 residues. The CDR3 bases are TGTGCCAGCAGCCCCTTCATAGCCTTTCGGACAGATACGCAGTATTTT. This gives the protein CASSPFIAFRTDTQYF.

Turning to this clone: A read error may account for a junction end that differs from germline. The J gene is TRBJ2-2, the V gene TRBV7-7; 7 nucleotides line up with TRBD1. Germline CDR1 is SSHAT and CDR2 is FNYEAQ (reference sequence). The CDR3 contains 17 residues. CDR3: CASSLSNERGRFGELFF. CDR3 DNA sequence: TGTGCTAGCAGCTTAAGTAACGAGAGGGGGCGCTTCGGGGAGCTGTTTTTT.

V and J are TRBV29-1 and TRBJ2-3, with TRBD2 as a possible D gene (6 bases). Germline lookup yields CDR1 SQVTM and CDR2 ANQGSEA. The CDR3 is 15 residues long. V lost 0 bases, J lost 2 bases, and 12 bases lay in between. CDR3 sequence (DNA): TGCAGCGTTGAAGAGGCCAGCGGGTCCACAGATACGCAGTATTTT. Translated, it gives CSVEEASGSTDTQYF.

The chain combines TRBV19 with TRBJ2-6; D not resolved. Germline V CDR1 and CDR2: LNHDA, SQIVND (reference sequence). Trimming left V 6 bases short and J 2 bases short, with 11 bases between. The CDR3 sequence is 15 residues long. The chain's CDR3 is CASRKELTGANVLTF. The DNA of the CDR3 is TGTGCCAGTAGGAAGGAGTTGACTGGGGCCAACGTCCTGACTTTC.

V gene TRBV28 combines with J gene TRBJ1-2, with TRBD1 as a possible D gene (5 bases). The CDR3 is 15 residues long. The germline gives CDR1 MDHEN, CDR2 SYDVKM. Trimming removed 3 bases at V and 8 bases at J, with 19 bases between. CDR3 in amino acids: CASSFYLRRGSGYTF. CDR3 nucleotide sequence: TGTGCCAGCAGTTTTTATCTTCGCCGGGGGTCGGGCTACACCTTC.

This rearrangement joins TRBV5-1 to TRBJ1-1; possibly TRBD1 for D (5 bases). The CDR3 runs to 15 residues. V was pared by 4 bases and J by 3 bases, with 16 bases between. Germline V gives CDR1 SGHRS, CDR2 YFSETQ. The CDR3 loop is CASSPGGVRDTEAFF. The CDR3 coding sequence is TGCGCCAGCAGCCCCGGTGGAGTCAGGGACACTGAAGCTTTCTTT.

This clone came up a few times. J is TRBJ1-2 and V is TRBV7-8, with TRBD1 as a possible D gene (5 bases). Germline CDR1 is SGHVS and CDR2 is FQNEAQ. The CDR3 consists of 12 residues. V was trimmed by 5 bases and J by 14 bases, leaving 18 bases between them. CDR3 sequence (DNA): TGTGCCAGCAGCCCACATCTACAGGCTCATACCTTC. Protein sequence: CASSPHLQAHTF.

This chain links TRBV9 with TRBJ1-1; a weak D match, TRBD1 (5 bases). CDR1 and CDR2 (germline): SGDLS, YYNGEE. This CDR3 has 13 amino acids. The V and J ends lost 3 bases and 3 bases respectively, with 9 bases between them. The CDR3 sequence is CASSARVDTEAFF. In DNA, the CDR3 is TGTGCCAGCAGCGCCAGGGTGGACACTGAAGCTTTCTTT.

The chain employs TRBV7-2 and TRBJ2-4; 9 bases map to TRBD1. V trimming: 3 bases; J trimming: 1 base; junction bases outside the gene matches: 4. CDR3 length: 16 amino acids. Germline V lookup: CDR1 SGHTA, CDR2 FQGNSA. DNA of the CDR3: TGTGCCAGCAGCTTGAACAGGGGGCGGGCCAAAAACATTCAGTACTTC. Protein: CASSLNRGRAKNIQYF.

The chain combines TRBV27 with TRBJ1-5, with D unresolved. Germline V gives CDR1 MNHEY, CDR2 SMNVEV (reference sequence). The CDR3 loop spans 16 amino acids. V shed 0 bases and J shed 0 bases, with 9 bases lying between them. DNA of the CDR3: TGTGCCAGCAGTTTATCCCCTCTTTTTAGCAATCAGCCCCAGCATTTT. The encoded protein is CASSLSPLFSNQPQHF.

The chain is built from TRBV6-5 and TRBJ2-7, with 10 bases that match TRBD1. J lost 5 bases, V lost 4 bases, and 5 bases had no gene match. The CDR3 spans 14 residues. CDR1 and CDR2 from the germline V gene are MNHEY and SVGAGI. The CDR3 region has the DNA TGTGCCAGCAGTTCGACAGGGGGCAGCCACGAGCAGTACTTC. This sequence encodes CASSSTGGSHEQYF.

The CDR3 DNA reads TGTGCCAGCAGTGAGGGGCCGTTAGGTTCGGGACTAGCCTACAATGAGCAGTTCTTC. Its protein product is CASSEGPLGSGLAYNEQFF. The J gene is TRBJ2-1, the V gene TRBV28; 8 bases line up with TRBD2. V was pared by 5 bases and J by 2 bases, with 17 bases of the junction left unmatched. CDR1 and CDR2 from the germline V gene are MDHEN and SYDVKM. CDR3 length: 19 residues. The full variable domain, with the rest looked up from reference TRBV28 and TRBJ2-1, is DVKVTQSSRYLVKRTGEKVFLECVQDMDHENMFWYRQDPGLGLRLIYFSYDVKMKEKGDIPEGYSVSREKKERFSLILESASTNQTSMYLCASSEGPLGSGLAYNEQFFGPGTRLTVL.

The J gene is TRBJ2-7, the V gene TRBV13; TRBD2 agrees at 11 bases. Per the germline V gene, CDR1 is PRHDT and CDR2 is FYEKMQ (reference sequence). The CDR3 has 17 residues. The J segment lost 6 bases and the V segment lost 3 bases, leaving 13 bases of the junction unmatched. CDR3 in amino acids: CASSFRGTSGHRPEQYF. The CDR3 coding sequence is TGTGCCAGCAGCTTCCGTGGGACTAGCGGTCACCGACCCGAGCAGTACTTC.

This clone was seen only a few times. The chain links TRBV28 to TRBJ1-5; 8 bases are a match to TRBD1. The CDR3 has 14 amino acids. Germline V lookup: CDR1 MDHEN, CDR2 SYDVKM. V lost 5 bases to trimming and J lost 7 bases; unmatched junction nucleotides: 7. The CDR3 loop reads CASSADRGWQPQHF. CDR3 DNA: TGTGCCAGCAGTGCCGACAGGGGTTGGCAGCCCCAGCATTTT.

The rearrangement links TRBV5-6 to TRBJ2-3, with TRBD2 matching over 8 bases. V gave up 0 bases and J gave up 4 bases; unmatched junction bases: 4. Germline-derived CDR1 and CDR2 are SGHDT and YYEEEE. The CDR3 length is 15 residues. The CDR3 DNA reads TGTGCCAGCAGCTTGGCGGCGGGAGGCGCAGATACGCAGTATTTT. Protein product: CASSLAAGGADTQYF.

V gene TRBV5-8 combines with J gene TRBJ2-5, with 11 bases matching TRBD2. In germline, CDR1 is SGHTS, CDR2 YDEGEE. CDR3 length: 18 amino acids. The V gene end was trimmed by 0 bases and the J gene end by 5 bases; junction bases not matched to a gene: 12. The DNA of the CDR3 is TGTGCCAGCAGCTTGGTGGGGACTAGCGGACCACGGTGGGAGACCCAGTACTTC. Amino acid sequence: CASSLVGTSGPRWETQYF.